This T cell receptor beta chain was retrieved from a study of vaccination and CD4 T cells after COVID-19. This CDR3 spans 14 amino acids. In germline, CDR1 is SGHRS, CDR2 YFSETQ. At the Johns Hopkins FTIC core, DNA taken from cultured CD4+ T cells was sequenced by way of the Oncomine TCR Beta short-read assay. Genomic DNA was extracted from cultured CD4+ T cells. TCRdb reanalysed the PCR reads using MiXCR and keeps one entry per CDR3 protein. The sample contains around 19,000 distinct CDR3 sequences, around 55% of which appear only once. In regard to this clonotype: The target antigen is unknown.

Treatment reported: approximately 11-day PBMC culture with coronavirus spike peptide pools or control peptides (ViraFEST assay). Half-medium changes with fresh IL-2 medium occurred on days 3 and 7. The origin of this receptor is a human donor who had recovered from COVID-19. Sequenced sample: CD4+ T cells from blood, cultured in vitro. This rearrangement joins TRBV5-1 to TRBJ2-4, with 9 bases aligning to TRBD1. The J call could be wrong; TRBJ2-7 is a better fit for the DNA end. The CDR3 here is CASRTGTGSVEQYF. CDR3 DNA sequence: TGCGCCAGCAGAACCGGGACAGGGTCGGTCGAGCAGTACTTC.